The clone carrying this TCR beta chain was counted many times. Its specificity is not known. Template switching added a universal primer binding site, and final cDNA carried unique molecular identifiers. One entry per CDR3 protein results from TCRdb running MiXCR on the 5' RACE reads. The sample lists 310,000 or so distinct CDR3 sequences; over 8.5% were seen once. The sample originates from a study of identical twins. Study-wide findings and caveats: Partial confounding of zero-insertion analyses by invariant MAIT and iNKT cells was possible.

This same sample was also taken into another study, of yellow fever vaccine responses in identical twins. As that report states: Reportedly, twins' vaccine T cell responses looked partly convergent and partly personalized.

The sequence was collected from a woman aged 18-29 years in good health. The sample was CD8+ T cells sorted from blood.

The CDR3 DNA follows: TGCGCCAGCAGCCGCGGGACAGGGACTTCCTACGAGCAGTACTTC. Its translation is CASSRGTGTSYEQYF. The chain couples TRBV4-3 to TRBJ2-7; the match to TRBD1 covers 9 bases. CDR3 length equals 15 residues. The V gene's germline CDR1 is LGHNA and CDR2 YSLEER. The J segment lost 1 base and the V segment lost 4 bases, leaving 5 bases of the junction unmatched.